These 3 T cell receptor beta chains were all obtained from the same sample, sequenced in a study of T-cell reconstitution after alpha-beta-depleted transplantation in children. The TCRbeta library incorporated unique molecular identifiers. TCRdb redid the calling of the PCR reads with MiXCR, one entry per CDR3 protein. Here the sample spans around 200,000 distinct CDR3 sequences, approximately 6.8% being singletons. The input for sequencing was PBMCs from the stem cell graft donor, taken from the stem cell graft. Receptors originate from a human donor who donated a stem cell graft to a child with Wiskott-Aldrich syndrome.

This clonotype was counted ten times or more. This chain links TRBV25-1 with TRBJ1-5; D remains ambiguous. Germline V gene lookup returns CDR1 MGHDK and CDR2 SYGVNS. V gave up 11 bases and J gave up 3 bases, with 11 bases separating them. The CDR3 sequence is 12 residues long. The CDR3 region is CASAGPNQPQHF. The CDR3 nucleotides read TGTGCCTCGGCAGGACCCAATCAGCCCCAGCATTTT.

This clonotype was counted ten times or more. The rearrangement joins TRBV20-1 to TRBJ2-1; possible D gene TRBD2, 6 bases. The V and J ends lost 1 base and 8 bases respectively, with 24 bases between them. Germline lookup yields CDR1 DFQATT and CDR2 SNEGSKA (reference sequence). The CDR3 extends over 17 amino acids. This CDR3 is CSARVFGLAKGFHEQFF. CDR3 nucleotides: TGCAGTGCTAGAGTCTTCGGGCTAGCGAAGGGTTTCCATGAGCAGTTCTTC.

This clonotype was observed many times. This sequence joins TRBV3-1 and TRBJ1-2; 12 nucleotides agree with TRBD1. Trimming removed 4 bases from V and 6 bases from J; junction bases left unmatched: 9. Germline V gives CDR1 LGHDT, CDR2 YNNKEL (reference sequence). There are 16 residues in the CDR3. The CDR3, as DNA: TGTGCCAGCAGCCTCGGCTGGGACAGGGGGCAGGATGGCTACACCTTC. Translation: CASSLGWDRGQDGYTF. The full variable domain, with the rest looked up from reference TRBV3-1 and TRBJ1-2, is DTAVSQTPKYLVTQMGNDKSIKCEQNLGHDTMYWYKQDSKKFLKIMFSYNNKELIINETVPNRFSPKSPDKAHLNLHINSLELGDSAVYFCASSLGWDRGQDGYTFGSGTRLTVV.